What follows is one T cell receptor (beta chain) and its context. The sample comes from a study of shared clonotypes between healthy human individuals. Measured with immunoSEQ multiplex PCR; TCRdb has only the in-frame clones, and not every one. Of about 110,000 clones in the sample, around 64% were seen once. V lost 5 bases and J 11 bases, leaving 16 bases between the germline ends. This CDR3 comprises 13 residues. Germline lookup yields CDR1 SGHTA and CDR2 FQGTGA. This receptor was identified in a woman aged 25 to 45 in good health. Sequences were obtained from memory CD8+ T cells sorted from blood. As for subset: CD45RO+ cells pooled with CCR7-negative TemRA cells. The V gene is TRBV7-3, the J gene TRBJ2-1, with D tentatively TRBD2 (5 bases). The DNA of the CDR3 is TGTGCCAGCAGCCTCCACCGGGAAGACAAGCAGTTCTTC. Its protein product is CASSLHREDKQFF.